There are many counts of the clone carrying this T cell receptor beta chain. The antigen is unknown. TCRdb re-analyzed the PCR reads using MiXCR. The sample includes about 23,000 clones, around 20% of them seen just once. Every patient was untreated before thyroid surgery. This entry comes from a study of metastatic and nonmetastatic thyroid tumors. About the study: Repertoires from malignant and benign thyroid patients were compared across blood and tumor or nodule tissue. Broader study findings: In both blood and tumor samples, TCR beta diversity was reported significantly higher for malignant than benign nodules.

V gave up 4 bases and J gave up 5 bases; unmatched junction bases: 10. The CDR3 covers 15 residues. The V gene's germline CDR1 is SGHTA and CDR2 FQGNSA. The receptor comes from a female donor with papillary thyroid cancer or a benign thyroid nodule (not recorded which). Some clones in this sample may be carry-over from other donors' samples. The rearrangement joins TRBV7-2 to TRBJ1-2, with 7 nucleotides matching TRBD1. The sample consisted of blood. CDR3 coding DNA: TGTGCCAGCAGCTCTCGGGACAGCGCTCAGTATGGCTACACCTTC. Protein product: CASSSRDSAQYGYTF.